A selection of T cell receptor beta chains follows, all from one sample in a study of blood T cell repertoires in COVID-19. Measured with immunoSEQ multiplex PCR; TCRdb has only the in-frame clones, and not every one. The sample consists of roughly 150,000 clones, 80% to 85% of them appearing once. The material sequenced was PBMCs or T cells enriched from blood (not recorded which). These receptors originate from a man between 65 and 85 years old who had been exposed to COVID-19. Each CDR3 is given with its conserved first and last residue. Each record gives: J gene, V gene, CDR3 protein.

TRBJ1-5 TRBV2 CASGQGGVQPQHF
TRBJ1-2 TRBV29-1 CSVSTGSGYTF
TRBJ2-7 TRBV6-1 CASGQPHPYEQYF
TRBJ1-4 TRBV5-4 CASSLTGGSGNEKLFF
TRBJ2-2 TRBV25-1 CASSGTGLTGELFF
TRBJ2-3 TRBV27 CASTQGDSPTDTQYF
TRBJ1-2 TRBV2 CASSEFGGTGYTF
TRBJ2-5 TRBV5-1 CASSLGTGRAETQYF
TRBJ1-2 TRBV6-5 CASSYYDGGFYGYTF
TRBJ2-5 TRBV6-1 CASSEELRGPQETQYF
TRBJ1-2 TRBV6-4 CASSNYRGERYGYTF
TRBJ1-2 TRBV2 CASSEEGGTGGGYTF
TRBJ2-7 TRBV25-1 CASSALGTSGSYEQYF
TRBJ2-3 TRBV12-3/TRBV12-4 CASSFGGADTQYF
TRBJ1-4 TRBV6-2/TRBV6-3 CASSWGQRNEKLFF
TRBJ2-5 TRBV19 CASREGDRVGETQYF
TRBJ1-2 TRBV6-5 CASTPYEGTGYTF
TRBJ2-7 TRBV9 CASSVGAGSSYEQYF
TRBJ2-1 TRBV5-1 CATAGLAGGSGNEQFF
TRBJ2-2 TRBV19 CASNVLASGELFF
TRBJ2-1 TRBV14 CASSQDFIAGGKEQFF
TRBJ1-1 TRBV29-1 CSVDRPMNTEAFF
TRBJ1-2 TRBV6-5 CASSPHQDRGHGYTF
TRBJ2-7 TRBV28 CASSPGDRGSGEQYF
TRBJ1-4 TRBV28 CASSTMNRGGEKLFF
TRBJ2-7 TRBV4-3 CASSTGADNSYEQYF
TRBJ1-2 TRBV19 CASNRGTLGYTF
TRBJ1-6 TRBV5-1 CASSRGQAPREPLHF
TRBJ2-6 TRBV7-2 CASSLFSGGVAGANVLTF
TRBJ2-7 TRBV5-1 CASSSRDKSYEQYF
TRBJ1-1 TRBV2 CASSLGVTEAFF
TRBJ1-1 TRBV4-3 CASSQGRLRDTRTEAFF
TRBJ1-4 TRBV9 CASSVAGTANNEKLFF